The 5 T cell receptor beta chains below come from one sample, sequenced in a study of cytomegalovirus exposure and HLA in healthy donors (dated by TCRdb to about 2017). The library was obtained by the immunoSEQ multiplex PCR assay. For the multiplex PCR, a mixture combining 60 forward primers for TCR Vbeta segments and 13 reverse primers for TCR Jbeta segments was used. This immuneACCESS table, as held by TCRdb, lists in-frame sequences with V and J called but not all clones. Of the missing ones, under half trace to an unresolved V gene in checked studies; the others have no known cause. For this sample there are 180,000 or so clones; over 75% appear just once. The ten largest make up almost 6.5% of the sample. The material sequenced was PBMCs. The receptor set was obtained from a man between 35 and 55 years old in good health and CMV-seropositive.

The chain links TRBV5-1 to TRBJ2-7, with TRBD2 matching over 7 bases. CDR1 and CDR2 (germline): SGHRS, YFSETQ. The CDR3 extends over 16 amino acids. The J segment lost 0 bases and the V segment lost 1 base, leaving 7 bases of the junction unmatched. The CDR3 DNA follows: TGCGCCAGCAGCTTGTTAGCGCGGGAGTCCTCCTACGAGCAGTACTTC. Translating gives CASSLLARESSYEQYF.

The rearrangement joins TRBV4-1 to TRBJ2-3, with TRBD2 matching 13 bases. This CDR3 has 16 residues. CDR1 and CDR2 from the germline V gene are MGHRA and YSYEKL. V lost 4 bases and J lost 5; bases outside the gene matches: 6. For the CDR3, the DNA is TGCGCCAGCAGCCCGGGACTAGCGGGAACCGGAGATACGCAGTATTTT. Amino acid sequence: CASSPGLAGTGDTQYF.

Comment on this clone: Its ends do not fully match the called genes, so a read error is possible. J is TRBJ2-2 and V is TRBV6-1; TRBD2 matches 9 bases. This CDR3 is 17 amino acids long. The germline CDR1 and CDR2 sequences are MNHNS and SASEGT. The CDR3 bases are TGTGCCAGCAGTGTCCTAGCGGGAAGACATAACACCGGGGAGCCGTTTTTT. As protein: CASSVLAGRHNTGEPFF.

This rearrangement joins TRBV5-4 to TRBJ1-2; TRBD1 aligns across 12 bases. Germline V gene sequence: CDR1 SGHNT, CDR2 YYREEE (reference sequence). The V segment lost 5 bases and the J segment 3 bases; nucleotides outside the gene matches: 8. This CDR3 is 16 amino acids long. CDR3 sequence (DNA): TGTGCCAGCAGGTCGGGACAGGGGGCCAGTTACTATGGCTACACCTTC. Its translation: CASRSGQGASYYGYTF.

The J gene is TRBJ2-1, the V gene TRBV19, with TRBD2 matching 10 bases. Per germline, CDR1 LNHDA and CDR2 SQIVND (reference sequence). The CDR3 spans 15 residues. V lost 7 bases to trimming and J lost 4 bases; unmatched junction nucleotides: 7. In nucleotides, the CDR3 is TGTGCCAGTAACAAGGCTAGCGGGAGTTACAATGAGCAGTTCTTC. Translated, it gives CASNKASGSYNEQFF.